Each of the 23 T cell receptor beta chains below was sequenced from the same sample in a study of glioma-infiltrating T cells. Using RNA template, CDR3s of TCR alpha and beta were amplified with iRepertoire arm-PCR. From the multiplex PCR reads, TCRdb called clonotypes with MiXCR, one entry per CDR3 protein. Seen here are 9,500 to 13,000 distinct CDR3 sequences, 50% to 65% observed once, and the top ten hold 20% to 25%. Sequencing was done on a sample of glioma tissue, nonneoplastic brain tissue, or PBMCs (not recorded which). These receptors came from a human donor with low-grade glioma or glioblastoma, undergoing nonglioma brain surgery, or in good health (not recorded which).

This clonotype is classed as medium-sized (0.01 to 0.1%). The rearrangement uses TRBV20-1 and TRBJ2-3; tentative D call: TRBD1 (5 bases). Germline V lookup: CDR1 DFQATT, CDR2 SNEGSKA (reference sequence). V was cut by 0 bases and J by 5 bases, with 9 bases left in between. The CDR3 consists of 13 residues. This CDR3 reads CSARDLQGDTQYF. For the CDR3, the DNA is TGCAGTGCTAGAGATCTTCAGGGAGATACGCAGTATTTT.

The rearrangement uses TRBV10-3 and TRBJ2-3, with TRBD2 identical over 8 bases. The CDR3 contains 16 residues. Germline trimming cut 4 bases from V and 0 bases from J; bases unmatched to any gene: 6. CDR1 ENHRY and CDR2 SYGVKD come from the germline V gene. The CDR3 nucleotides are TGTGCCATCAGTGGGTCTAGCGGGTTTAGCACAGATACGCAGTATTTT. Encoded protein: CAISGSSGFSTDTQYF.

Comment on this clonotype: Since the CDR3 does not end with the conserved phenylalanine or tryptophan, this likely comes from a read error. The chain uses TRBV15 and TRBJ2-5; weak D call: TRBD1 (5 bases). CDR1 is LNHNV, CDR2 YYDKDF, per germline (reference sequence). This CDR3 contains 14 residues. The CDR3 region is CGTSSWLQGKTQYL. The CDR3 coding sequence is TGTGGCACCAGCAGCTGGCTCCAGGGAAAGACCCAGTACTTA.

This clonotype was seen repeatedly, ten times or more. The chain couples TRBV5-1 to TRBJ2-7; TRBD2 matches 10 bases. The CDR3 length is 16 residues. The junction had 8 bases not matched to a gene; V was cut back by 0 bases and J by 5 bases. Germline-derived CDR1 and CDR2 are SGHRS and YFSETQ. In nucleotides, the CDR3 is TGCGCCAGCAGCTTGGGGTTGCTAGCGGGAGAGGACGAGCAGTACTTC. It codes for CASSLGLLAGEDEQYF.

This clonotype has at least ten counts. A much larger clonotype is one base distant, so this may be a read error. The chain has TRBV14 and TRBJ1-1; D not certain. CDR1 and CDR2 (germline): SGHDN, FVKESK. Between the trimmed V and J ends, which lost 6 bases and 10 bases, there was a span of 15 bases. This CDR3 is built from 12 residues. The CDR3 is CASSRVRDGAFF. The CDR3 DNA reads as TGTGCCAGCAGTAGAGTGAGAGATGGAGCTTTCTTT.

DNA for the CDR3: TGCGCCCGCATCTTGCGGGGAGAAGCTTTCTTT. The encoded protein is CARILRGEAFF. V is TRBV5-1 and J is TRBJ1-1; D uncertain. The length of the CDR3 is 11 residues. V dropped 10 bases and J dropped 8 bases, with 15 bases sitting between them. CDR1 is SGHRS and CDR2 is YFSETQ in the germline V gene.

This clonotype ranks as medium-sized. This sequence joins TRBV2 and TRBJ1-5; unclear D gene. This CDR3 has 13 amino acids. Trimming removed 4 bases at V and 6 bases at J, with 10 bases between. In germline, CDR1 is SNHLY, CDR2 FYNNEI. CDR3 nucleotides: TGTGCCAGCAGTGGGGTACCGATTCAGCCCCAGCATTTT. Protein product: CASSGVPIQPQHF.

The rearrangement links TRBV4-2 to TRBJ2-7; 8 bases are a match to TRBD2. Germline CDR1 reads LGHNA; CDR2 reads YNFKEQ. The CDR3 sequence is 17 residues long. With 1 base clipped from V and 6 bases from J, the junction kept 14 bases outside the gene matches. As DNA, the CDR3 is TGTGCCAGCAGCCAAGGAGAGGGAATAGCGGGATCGGCCGAGCAGTACTTC. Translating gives CASSQGEGIAGSAEQYF.

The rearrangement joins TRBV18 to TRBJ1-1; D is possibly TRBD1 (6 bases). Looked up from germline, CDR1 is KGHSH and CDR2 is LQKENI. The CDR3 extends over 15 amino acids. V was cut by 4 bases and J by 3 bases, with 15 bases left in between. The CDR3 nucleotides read TGTGCCAGCTCACAAAAGGGGGTAACCGACACTGAAGCTTTCTTT. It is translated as CASSQKGVTDTEAFF.

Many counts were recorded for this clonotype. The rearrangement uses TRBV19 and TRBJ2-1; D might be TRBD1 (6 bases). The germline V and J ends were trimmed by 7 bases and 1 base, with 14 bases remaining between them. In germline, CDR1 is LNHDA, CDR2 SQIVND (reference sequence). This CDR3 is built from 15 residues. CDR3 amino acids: CASISSGVSYNEQFF. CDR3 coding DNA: TGTGCCAGTATAAGTTCAGGGGTATCCTACAATGAGCAGTTCTTC.

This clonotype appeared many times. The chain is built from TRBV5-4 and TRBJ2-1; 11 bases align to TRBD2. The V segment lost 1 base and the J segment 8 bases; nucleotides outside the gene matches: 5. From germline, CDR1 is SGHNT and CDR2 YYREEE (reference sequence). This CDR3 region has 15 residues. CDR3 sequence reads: CASSLILAGVYEQFF. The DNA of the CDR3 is TGTGCCAGCAGCTTGATACTAGCGGGAGTATATGAGCAGTTCTTC.

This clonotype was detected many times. This CDR3 reads CSVGIQGNTEAFF. CDR3 nucleotides: TGCAGCGTTGGGATTCAGGGGAACACTGAAGCTTTCTTT. The chain recombines TRBV29-1 with TRBJ1-1; maybe TRBD1 (5 bases). V lost 4 bases, J lost 1 base, and 10 bases lay in between. The CDR3 is made up of 13 amino acids. Germline-derived CDR1 and CDR2 are SQVTM and ANQGSEA.

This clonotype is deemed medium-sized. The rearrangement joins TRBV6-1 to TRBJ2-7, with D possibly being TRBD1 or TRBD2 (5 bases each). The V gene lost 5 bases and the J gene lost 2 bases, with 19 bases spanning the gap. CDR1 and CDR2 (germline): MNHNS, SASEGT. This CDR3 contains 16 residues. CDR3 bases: TGTGCCAGCAGTTCGCCCGCCGGGACGGAGGCCTACGAGCAGTACTTC. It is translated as CASSSPAGTEAYEQYF.

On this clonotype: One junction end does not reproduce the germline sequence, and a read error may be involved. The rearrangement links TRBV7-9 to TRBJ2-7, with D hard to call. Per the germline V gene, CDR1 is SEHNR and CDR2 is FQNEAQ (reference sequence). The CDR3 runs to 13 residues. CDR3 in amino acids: CPSNLSTSYEQYF. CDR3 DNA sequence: TGTCCCAGCAACTTATCGACCTCCTACGAGCAGTACTTC.

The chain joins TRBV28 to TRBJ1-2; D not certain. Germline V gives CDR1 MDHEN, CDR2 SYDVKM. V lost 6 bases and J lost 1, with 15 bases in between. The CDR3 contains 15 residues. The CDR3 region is CASSPTSPNNYGYTF. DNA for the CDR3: TGTGCCAGCAGCCCGACAAGCCCAAATAACTATGGCTACACCTTC.

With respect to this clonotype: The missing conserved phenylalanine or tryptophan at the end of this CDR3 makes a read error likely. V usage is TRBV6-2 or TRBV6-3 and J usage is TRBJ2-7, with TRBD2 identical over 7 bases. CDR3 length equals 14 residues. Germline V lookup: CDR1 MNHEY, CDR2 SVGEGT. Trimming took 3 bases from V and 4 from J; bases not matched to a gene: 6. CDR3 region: CASSYSASGYEQYL. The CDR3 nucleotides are TGTGCCAGCAGTTATAGTGCTAGCGGATACGAGCAGTACTTA.

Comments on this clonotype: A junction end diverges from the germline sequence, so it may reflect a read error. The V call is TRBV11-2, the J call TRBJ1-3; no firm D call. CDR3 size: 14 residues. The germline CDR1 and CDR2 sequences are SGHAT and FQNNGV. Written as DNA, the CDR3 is TGTGCCAGCAGCTCATGGGTTGTAGGAAACACCGTATATTTT. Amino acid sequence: CASSSWVVGNTVYF.

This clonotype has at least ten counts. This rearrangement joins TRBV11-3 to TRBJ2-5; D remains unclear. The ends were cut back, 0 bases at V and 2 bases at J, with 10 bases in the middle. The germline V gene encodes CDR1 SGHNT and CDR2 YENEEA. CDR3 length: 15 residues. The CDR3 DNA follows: TGTGCCAGCAGCTTAGATGCCGACGGGCAAGAGACCCAGTACTTC. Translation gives CASSLDADGQETQYF.

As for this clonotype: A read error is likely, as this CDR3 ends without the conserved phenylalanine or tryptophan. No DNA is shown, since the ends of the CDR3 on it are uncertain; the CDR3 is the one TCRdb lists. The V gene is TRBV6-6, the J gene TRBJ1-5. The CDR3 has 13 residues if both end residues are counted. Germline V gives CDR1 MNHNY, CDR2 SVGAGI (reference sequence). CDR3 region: CASSYSGKQPQQL.

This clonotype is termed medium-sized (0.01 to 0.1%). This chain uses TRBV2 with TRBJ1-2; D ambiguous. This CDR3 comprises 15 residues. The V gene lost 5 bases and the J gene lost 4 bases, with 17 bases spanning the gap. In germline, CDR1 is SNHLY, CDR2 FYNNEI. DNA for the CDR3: TGTGCCAGCAGTAGAGATGACACTCGAAGCTATGGCTACACCTTC. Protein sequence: CASSRDDTRSYGYTF.

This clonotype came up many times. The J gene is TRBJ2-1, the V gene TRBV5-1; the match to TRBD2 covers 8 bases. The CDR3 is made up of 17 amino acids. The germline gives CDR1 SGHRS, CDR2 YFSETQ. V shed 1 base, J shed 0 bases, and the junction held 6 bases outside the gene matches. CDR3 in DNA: TGCGCCAGCAGCTTGAGCGGGAGCGGACCCTCCTACAATGAGCAGTTCTTC. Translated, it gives CASSLSGSGPSYNEQFF.

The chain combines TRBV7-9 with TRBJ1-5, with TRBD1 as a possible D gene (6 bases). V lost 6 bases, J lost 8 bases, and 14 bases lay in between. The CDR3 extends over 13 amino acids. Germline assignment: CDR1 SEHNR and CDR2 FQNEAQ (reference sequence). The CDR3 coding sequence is TGTGCCAGCAGAGGGACACACGGTAAGCCCCAGCATTTT. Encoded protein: CASRGTHGKPQHF.

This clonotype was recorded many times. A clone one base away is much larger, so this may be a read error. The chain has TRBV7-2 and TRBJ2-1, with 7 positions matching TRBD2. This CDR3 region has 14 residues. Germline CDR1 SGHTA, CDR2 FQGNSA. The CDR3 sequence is CARRSTGTNNEQFF. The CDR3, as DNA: TGTGCCCGCAGGTCGACCGGGACTAACAATGAGCAGTTCTTC.